The 5 T cell receptor beta chains below were found in one sample sequenced in a study of cytomegalovirus exposure and HLA in healthy donors. Here immunoSEQ multiplex PCR was the method, and the copy in TCRdb shows in-frame clones only, minus some. Of around 350,000 clones listed, 80% to 90% were seen once; the top ten hold approximately 0.8%. The sequencing sample was made of PBMCs. These receptors all stem from a young woman in good health and CMV-seronegative.

This chain links TRBV5-1 with TRBJ2-1, with 10 bases matching TRBD2. V was clipped by 0 bases and J by 8 bases; unmatched bases: 8. CDR3 size: 16 residues. Looked up from germline, CDR1 is SGHRS and CDR2 is YFSETQ. This chain's CDR3 is CASSLGQRGGSHEQFF. CDR3 sequence (DNA): TGCGCCAGCAGCTTGGGTCAGCGGGGGGGCTCCCATGAGCAGTTCTTC.

The chain couples TRBV28 to TRBJ2-7; 9 bases agree with TRBD1. The CDR3 covers 16 residues. The junction had 8 bases not matched to a gene; V was cut back by 3 bases and J by 2 bases. The germline V gene encodes CDR1 MDHEN and CDR2 SYDVKM. CDR3 amino acids: CASSFKHRDRAYEQYF. CDR3 DNA: TGTGCCAGCAGTTTCAAACACCGGGACAGGGCCTACGAGCAGTACTTC.

The genes are TRBV19 and TRBJ1-1; possible D gene TRBD1, 5 bases. The germline V gene has CDR1 LNHDA and CDR2 SQIVND (reference sequence). There are 14 residues in the CDR3. V gave up 3 bases and J gave up 0 bases, with 8 bases separating them. DNA for the CDR3: TGTGCCAGTAGTATTCCGACAGTGAACACTGAAGCTTTCTTT. Translated, it gives CASSIPTVNTEAFF.

The chain joins TRBV10-2 to TRBJ2-5; D is uncertain. Germline V gene lookup returns CDR1 WSHSY and CDR2 SAAADI. Between the trimmed V and J ends, which lost 5 bases and 5 bases, there was a span of 9 bases. CDR3 length equals 12 residues. This chain's CDR3 is CASSTLRETQYF. The CDR3 DNA follows: TGCGCCAGCAGTACTTTGAGGGAGACCCAGTACTTC.

The chain uses TRBV19 and TRBJ2-1; perhaps TRBD2 as D (6 bases). V lost 6 bases and J 10 bases, leaving 16 bases between the germline ends. This CDR3 comprises 13 residues. Germline V lookup: CDR1 LNHDA, CDR2 SQIVND (reference sequence). CDR3 residues: CASRPGLGSEQFF. The DNA for the CDR3 is TGTGCCAGTAGACCGGGACTCGGCAGCGAGCAGTTCTTC.